The clone carrying this T cell receptor (beta chain) was detected ten times or more. Its target is unknown. The sample comes from a study of T cells in Graves' hyperthyroidism and ophthalmopathy. Researchers amplified the TCR beta CDR3 regions from RNA transcripts. Primed by the HTBI set, a first-round RT-PCR was run on the TCR CDR3. MiXCR, applied by TCRdb to the multiplex PCR reads, yields one record per CDR3 protein. The sample holds about 340,000 distinct CDR3 sequences, around 20% seen once. Out of roughly 10 ml of fresh peripheral blood came the PBMCs. V was trimmed by 0 bases and J by 2 bases, leaving 14 bases between them. Germline lookup yields CDR1 MNHEY and CDR2 SVGAGI. The length of the CDR3 is 16 residues. The study, taken as a whole, reports: Among thyroid clonotypes expanded above 0.001, most also appeared in blood. For ophthalmopathy, model prediction preceded onset by a median about six months. Ophthalmopathy was told apart from stable hyperthyroidism by a 13 V-J model.

Input material: blood. The source is a woman in her forties or fifties with Graves' hyperthyroidism. The chain joins TRBV6-5 to TRBJ2-7, with D uncertain. The CDR3 sequence is CASSYSGRSSTYEQYF. CDR3 DNA sequence: TGTGCCAGCAGTTACTCTGGAAGGAGTTCGACCTACGAGCAGTACTTC.